A single count supports the clone carrying this T cell receptor (beta chain). The antigen is unknown. This sample is drawn from a study of T cell responses to AZD1222 COVID-19 vaccine. Study-level points and caveats: Donors skewed white British and female; clonal diversity was possibly underestimated.

Trimming removed 7 bases from V and 9 bases from J; junction bases left unmatched: 10. The CDR3 is 13 amino acids. The germline V gene has CDR1 KGHDR and CDR2 SFDVKD. The data were produced by immunoSEQ multiplex PCR, yet TCRdb's version contains in-frame clones alone and is incomplete. The data hold tens of thousands of clones, with more than 70% observed a single time. Analyses pooled second doses at about 4 or about 12 weeks. The source material was peripheral blood, sampled 28 days after the second AZD1222 dose. This clonotype was obtained from an adult who received the AZD1222 COVID-19 vaccine. V is TRBV24-1 and J is TRBJ2-5, with TRBD2 matching over 7 bases. Written as DNA, the CDR3 is TGTGCCACCAGCTCGGGGGGACCGGGGCCCCAGTACTTC. Amino acids: CATSSGGPGPQYF.